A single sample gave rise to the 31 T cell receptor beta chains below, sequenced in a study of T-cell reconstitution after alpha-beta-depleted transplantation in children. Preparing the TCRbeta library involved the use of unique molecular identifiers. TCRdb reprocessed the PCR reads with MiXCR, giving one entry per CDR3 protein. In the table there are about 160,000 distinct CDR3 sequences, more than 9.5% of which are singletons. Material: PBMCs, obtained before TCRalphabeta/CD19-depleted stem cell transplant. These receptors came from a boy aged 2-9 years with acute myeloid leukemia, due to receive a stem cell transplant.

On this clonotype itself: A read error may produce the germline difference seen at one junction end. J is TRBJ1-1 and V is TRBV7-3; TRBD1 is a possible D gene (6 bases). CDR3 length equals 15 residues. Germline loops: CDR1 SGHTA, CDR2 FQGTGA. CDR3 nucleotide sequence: TGTGCCGGCAGGTCACAGGGATACCCGAACACTAAAGCTTTCTTT. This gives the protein CAGRSQGYPNTKAFF.

CDR3 DNA: TGTGCCAGCAGCCGACCTCGGGGACAGGGGGCGTTTAGCTCCTACAATGAGCAGTTCTTC. Translated, it gives CASSRPRGQGAFSSYNEQFF. The chain recombines TRBV7-8 with TRBJ2-1; TRBD1 agrees at 12 bases. The CDR3 totals 20 residues. Germline loops: CDR1 SGHVS, CDR2 FQNEAQ. Trimming at V came to 5 bases and at J to 0 bases, leaving 14 bases not matched to a gene.

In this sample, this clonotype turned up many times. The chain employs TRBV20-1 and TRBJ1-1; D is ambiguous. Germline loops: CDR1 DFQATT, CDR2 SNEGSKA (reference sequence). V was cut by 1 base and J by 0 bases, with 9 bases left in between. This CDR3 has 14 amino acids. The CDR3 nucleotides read TGCAGTGCTAGAGGTTCCTCCATGAACACTGAAGCTTTCTTT. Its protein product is CSARGSSMNTEAFF.

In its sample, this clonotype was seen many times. The CDR3 nucleotides read TGTGCCAGCAGTTCAACCCACAACGGGGGAAGTGGGTCTGAAGCTTTCTTT. Translation: CASSSTHNGGSGSEAFF. The chain links TRBV7-9 to TRBJ1-1; maybe TRBD1 (5 bases). The germline V and J ends were trimmed by 6 bases and 6 bases, with 26 bases remaining between them. There are 17 residues in the CDR3. Germline V gene data show CDR1 as SEHNR and CDR2 as FQNEAQ (reference sequence).

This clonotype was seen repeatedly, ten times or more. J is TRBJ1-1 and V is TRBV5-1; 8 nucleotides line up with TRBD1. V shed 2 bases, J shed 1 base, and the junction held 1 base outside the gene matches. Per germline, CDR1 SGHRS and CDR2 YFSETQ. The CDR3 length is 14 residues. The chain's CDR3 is CASSFDRGNTEAFF. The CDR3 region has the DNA TGCGCCAGCAGCTTCGACAGGGGGAACACTGAAGCTTTCTTT. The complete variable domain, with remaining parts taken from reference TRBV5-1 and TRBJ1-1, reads KAGVTQTPRYLIKTRGQQVTLSCSPISGHRSVSWYQQTPGQGLQFLFEYFSETQRNKGNFPGRFSGRQFSNSRSEMNVSTLELGDSALYLCASSFDRGNTEAFFGQGTRLTVV.

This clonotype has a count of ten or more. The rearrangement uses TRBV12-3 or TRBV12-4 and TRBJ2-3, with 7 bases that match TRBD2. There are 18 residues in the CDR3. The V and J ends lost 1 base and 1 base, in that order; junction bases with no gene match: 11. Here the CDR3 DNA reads TGTGCCAGCAGTTTAGGTCCACCCCGGGACTATCGCACAGATACGCAGTATTTT. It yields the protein CASSLGPPRDYRTDTQYF.

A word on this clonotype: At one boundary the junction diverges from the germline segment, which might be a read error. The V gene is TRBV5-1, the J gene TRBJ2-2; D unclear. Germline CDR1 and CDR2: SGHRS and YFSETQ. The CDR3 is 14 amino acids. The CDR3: CAISSRRISGELFF. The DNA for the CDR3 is TGCGCCATCAGCTCCAGGCGGATCTCCGGGGAGCTGTTTTTT. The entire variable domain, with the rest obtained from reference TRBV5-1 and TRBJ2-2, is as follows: KAGVTQTPRYLIKTRGQQVTLSCSPISGHRSVSWYQQTPGQGLQFLFEYFSETQRNKGNFPGRFSGRQFSNSRSEMNVSTLELGDSALYLCAISSRRISGELFFGEGSRLTVL.

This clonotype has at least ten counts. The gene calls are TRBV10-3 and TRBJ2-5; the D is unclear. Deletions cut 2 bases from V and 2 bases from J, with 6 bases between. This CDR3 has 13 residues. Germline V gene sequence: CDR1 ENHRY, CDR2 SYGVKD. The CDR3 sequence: CAISEGYQETQYF. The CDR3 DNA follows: TGTGCCATCAGTGAGGGCTATCAAGAGACCCAGTACTTC.

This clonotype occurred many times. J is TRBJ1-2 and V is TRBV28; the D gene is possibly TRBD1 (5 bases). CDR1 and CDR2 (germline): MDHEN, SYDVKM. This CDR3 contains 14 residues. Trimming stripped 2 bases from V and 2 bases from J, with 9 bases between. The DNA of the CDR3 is TGTGCCAGCAGTTTAAGTGGGGGGAACTATGGCTACACCTTC. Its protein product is CASSLSGGNYGYTF.

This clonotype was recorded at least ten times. CDR3 sequence: CASSPPGTDTQYF. The CDR3 DNA follows: TGTGCCAGCTCACCACCGGGTACAGATACGCAGTATTTT. V gene TRBV18 combines with J gene TRBJ2-3, with D unresolved. Germline V CDR1 and CDR2: KGHSH, LQKENI. The V and J ends lost 0 bases and 3 bases respectively, with 4 bases between them. The CDR3 is 13 residues long.

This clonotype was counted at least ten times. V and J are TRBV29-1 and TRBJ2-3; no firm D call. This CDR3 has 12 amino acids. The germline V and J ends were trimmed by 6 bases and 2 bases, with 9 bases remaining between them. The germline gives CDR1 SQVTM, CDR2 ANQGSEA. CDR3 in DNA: TGCAGCGTCAAGTCCCACACAGATACGCAGTATTTT. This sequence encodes CSVKSHTDTQYF.

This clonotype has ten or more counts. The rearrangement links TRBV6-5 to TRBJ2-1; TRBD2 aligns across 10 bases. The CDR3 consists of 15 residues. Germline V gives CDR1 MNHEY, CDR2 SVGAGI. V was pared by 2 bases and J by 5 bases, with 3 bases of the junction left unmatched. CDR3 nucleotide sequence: TGTGCCAGCAGTTACGCAGGACTAGCGGACAATGAGCAGTTCTTC. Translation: CASSYAGLADNEQFF.

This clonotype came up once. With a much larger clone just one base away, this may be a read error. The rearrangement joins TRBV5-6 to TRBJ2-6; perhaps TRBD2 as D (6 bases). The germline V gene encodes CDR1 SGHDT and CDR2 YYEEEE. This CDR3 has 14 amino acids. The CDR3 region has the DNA TGTGCCAGCAGCTTGCGCAACGGGGGCAACGTCCTGACTTTC. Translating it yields CASSLRNGGNVLTF.

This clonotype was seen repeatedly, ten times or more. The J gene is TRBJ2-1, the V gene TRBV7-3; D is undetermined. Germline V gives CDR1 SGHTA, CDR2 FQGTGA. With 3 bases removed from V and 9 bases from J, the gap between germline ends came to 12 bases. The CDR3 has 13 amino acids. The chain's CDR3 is CASSLAPSGEQFF. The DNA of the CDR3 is TGTGCCAGCAGCTTGGCGCCCTCGGGTGAGCAGTTCTTC.

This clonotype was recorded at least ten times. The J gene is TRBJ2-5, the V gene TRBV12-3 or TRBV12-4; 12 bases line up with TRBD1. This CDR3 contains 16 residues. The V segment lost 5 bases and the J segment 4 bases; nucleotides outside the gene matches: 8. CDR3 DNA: TGTGCCAGCAGTCGGAACCGGGACAGGGGGCGAGAGACCCAGTACTTC. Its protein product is CASSRNRDRGRETQYF.

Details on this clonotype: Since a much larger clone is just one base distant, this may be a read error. The CDR3 DNA follows: TGTGCCATCAGCTTGTCCGGGAGACCCCAAGAGACCCAGCACTTC. Residues: CAISLSGRPQETQHF. V gene TRBV10-3 combines with J gene TRBJ2-5; D may be TRBD2 (6 bases). This CDR3 is 15 amino acids long. CDR1 is ENHRY, CDR2 SYGVKD, per germline.

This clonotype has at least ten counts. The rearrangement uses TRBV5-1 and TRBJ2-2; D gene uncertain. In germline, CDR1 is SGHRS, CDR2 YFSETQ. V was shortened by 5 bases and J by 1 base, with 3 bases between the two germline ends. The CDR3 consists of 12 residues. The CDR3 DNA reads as TGCGCCAGCAGGGGGAACACCGGGGAGCTGTTTTTT. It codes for CASRGNTGELFF.

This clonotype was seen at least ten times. CDR3 residues: CASSRTGASTDTQYF. The CDR3 nucleotides read TGCGCCAGCAGCAGGACAGGTGCTAGCACAGATACGCAGTATTTT. The chain employs TRBV5-1 and TRBJ2-3, with 7 positions matching TRBD1. The CDR3 sequence is 15 residues long. After removal of 4 bases from V and 0 bases from J, the junction contained 5 bases not matched to a gene. Per germline, CDR1 SGHRS and CDR2 YFSETQ.

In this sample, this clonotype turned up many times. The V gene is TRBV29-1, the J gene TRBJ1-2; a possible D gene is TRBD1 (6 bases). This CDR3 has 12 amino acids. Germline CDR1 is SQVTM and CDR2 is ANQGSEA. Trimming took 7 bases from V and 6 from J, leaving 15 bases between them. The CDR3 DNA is TGCAGCGGAGGGGGGACCTTCGATGGCTACACCTTC. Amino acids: CSGGGTFDGYTF.

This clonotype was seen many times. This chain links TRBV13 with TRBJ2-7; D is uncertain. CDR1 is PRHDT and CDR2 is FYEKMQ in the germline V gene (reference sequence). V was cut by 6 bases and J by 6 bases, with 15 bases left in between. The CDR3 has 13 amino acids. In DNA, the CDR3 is TGTGCCAGCAGTCTTCCTCACGGCCTCGAGCAGTACTTC. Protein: CASSLPHGLEQYF.

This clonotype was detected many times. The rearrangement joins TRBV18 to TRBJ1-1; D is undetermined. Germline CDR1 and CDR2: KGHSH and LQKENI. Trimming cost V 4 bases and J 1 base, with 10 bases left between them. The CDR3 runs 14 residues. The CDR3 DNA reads TGTGCCAGCTCACTTGAGAGTGGGAACACTGAAGCTTTCTTT. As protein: CASSLESGNTEAFF.

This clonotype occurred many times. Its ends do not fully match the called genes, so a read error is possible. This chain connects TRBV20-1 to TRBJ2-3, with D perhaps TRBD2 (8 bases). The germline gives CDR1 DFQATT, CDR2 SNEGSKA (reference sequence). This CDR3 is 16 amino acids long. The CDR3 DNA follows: TGCAGTGCCAGAGGGGGCGGGAGGTTTGGAACAGATACGCAGTATTTT. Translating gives CSARGGGRFGTDTQYF.

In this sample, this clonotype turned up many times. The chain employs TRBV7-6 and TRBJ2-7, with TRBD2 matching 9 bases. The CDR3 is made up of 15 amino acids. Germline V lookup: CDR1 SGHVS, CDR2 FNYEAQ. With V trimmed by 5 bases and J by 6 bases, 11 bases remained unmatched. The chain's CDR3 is CASSPGLAVPLEQYF. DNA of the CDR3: TGTGCCAGCAGCCCGGGACTAGCCGTACCCCTCGAGCAGTACTTC.

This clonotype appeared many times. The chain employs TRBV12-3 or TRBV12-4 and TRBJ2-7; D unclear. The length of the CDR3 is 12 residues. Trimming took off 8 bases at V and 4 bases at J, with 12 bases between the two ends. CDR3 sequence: CASGELIYEQYV. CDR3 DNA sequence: TGTGCCAGCGGGGAATTGATATACGAGCAGTACGTC.

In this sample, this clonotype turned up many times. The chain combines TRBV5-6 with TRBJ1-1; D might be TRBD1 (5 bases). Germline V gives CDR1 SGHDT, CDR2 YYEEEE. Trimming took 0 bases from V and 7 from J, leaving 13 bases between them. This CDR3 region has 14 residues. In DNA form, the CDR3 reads TGTGCCAGCAGCTTGGGACAAATGGGGCTTGAAGCTTTCTTT. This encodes CASSLGQMGLEAFF.

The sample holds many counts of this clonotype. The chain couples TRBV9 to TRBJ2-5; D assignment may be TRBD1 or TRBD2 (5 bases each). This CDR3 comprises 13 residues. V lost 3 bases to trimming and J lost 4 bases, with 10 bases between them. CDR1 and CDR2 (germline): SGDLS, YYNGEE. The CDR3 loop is CASSAPGRETQYF. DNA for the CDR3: TGTGCCAGCAGCGCCCCGGGGCGAGAGACCCAGTACTTC.

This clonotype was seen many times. Written as DNA, the CDR3 is TGCGCCAGCAGCTTGTCGCAGGTCTCGAACACCGGGGAGCTGTTTTTT. Its protein product is CASSLSQVSNTGELFF. The rearrangement uses TRBV5-1 and TRBJ2-2; no clear D. This CDR3 is 16 amino acids long. Trimming stripped 1 base from V and 0 bases from J, with 10 bases between. Germline CDR1 is SGHRS and CDR2 is YFSETQ.

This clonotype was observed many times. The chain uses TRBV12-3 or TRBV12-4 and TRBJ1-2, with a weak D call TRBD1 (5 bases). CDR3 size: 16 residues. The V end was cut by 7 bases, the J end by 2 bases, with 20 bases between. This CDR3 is CASTPDRRGGNYGYTF. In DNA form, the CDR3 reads TGTGCCAGCACCCCAGACAGAAGAGGAGGGAACTATGGCTACACCTTC.

CDR3 sequence: CSASRDAGNTIYF. The CDR3 DNA reads TGCAGTGCTAGCAGGGACGCTGGAAACACCATATATTTT. The V gene is TRBV20-1, the J gene TRBJ1-3; D perhaps matches TRBD1 (5 bases). The V and J ends lost 3 bases and 2 bases respectively, with 8 bases between them. CDR1 DFQATT and CDR2 SNEGSKA come from the germline V gene (reference sequence). The CDR3 runs to 13 residues.

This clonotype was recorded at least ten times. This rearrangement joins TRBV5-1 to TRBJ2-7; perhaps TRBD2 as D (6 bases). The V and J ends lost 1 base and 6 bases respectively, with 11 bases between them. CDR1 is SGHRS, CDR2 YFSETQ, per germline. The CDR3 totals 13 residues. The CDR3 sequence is CASSLRQGGEQYF. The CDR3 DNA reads TGCGCCAGCAGCTTGCGTCAGGGAGGCGAGCAGTACTTC.

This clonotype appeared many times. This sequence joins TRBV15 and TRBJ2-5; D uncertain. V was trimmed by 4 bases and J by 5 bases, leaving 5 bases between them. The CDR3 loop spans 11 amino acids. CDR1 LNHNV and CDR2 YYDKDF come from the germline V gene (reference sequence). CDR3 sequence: CATSMEETQYF. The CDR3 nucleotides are TGTGCCACCAGCATGGAGGAGACCCAGTACTTC.